The 13 T cell receptor beta chains reported below all come from one sample, sequenced in a study of identical twins (dated by TCRdb to about 2016). The receptor library was made with 5' RACE. The sequencer listed for this sample is Illumina HiSeq 2000. TCRdb reprocessing: public reads trimmed at Q25 with fastp, clones called with MiXCR, in-frame beta chains kept. Every entry covers one CDR3 protein and lists the most common genes and DNA from its rows. For this sample the table gives 700,000 to 950,000 distinct CDR3 sequences, of which about 12% were detected only once. The ten largest clones take up 1.5% to 2% of the sample. The data also belong to a second study, concerning yellow fever vaccine responses in identical twins.

The material sequenced was PBMCs. Receptors were obtained from a woman between 18 and 30 years old in good health.

The chain combines TRBV2 with TRBJ2-3; 11 nucleotides agree with TRBD2. V was pared by 6 bases and J by 1 base, with 3 bases of the junction left unmatched. Germline CDR1 reads SNHLY; CDR2 reads FYNNEI. There are 15 residues in the CDR3. DNA of the CDR3: TGTGCCAGCAGGTGGACTAGCGGGCGCACAGATACGCAGTATTTT. It encodes CASRWTSGRTDTQYF.

This chain links TRBV15 with TRBJ1-6; a possible D gene is TRBD1 (6 bases). The V gene's germline CDR1 is LNHNV and CDR2 YYDKDF (reference sequence). The CDR3 loop spans 15 amino acids. Trimming removed 3 bases at V and 10 bases at J, with 16 bases between. The CDR3, as DNA: TGTGCCACCAGCAGGGATACAGGGCCGGAGTCACCCCTCCACTTT. It specifies CATSRDTGPESPLHF. Filled out from reference TRBV15 and TRBJ1-6, the complete variable domain reads DAMVIQNPRYQVTQFGKPVTLSCSQTLNHNVMYWYQQKSSQAPKLLFHYYDKDFNNEADTPDNFQSRRPNTSFCFLDIRSPGLGDTAMYLCATSRDTGPESPLHFGNGTRLTVT.

The chain couples TRBV19 to TRBJ1-1, with D hard to call. Germline lookup yields CDR1 LNHDA and CDR2 SQIVND (reference sequence). CDR3 length equals 16 residues. The V end was cut by 3 bases, the J end by 0 bases, with 14 bases between. CDR3 coding DNA: TGTGCCAGTAGTATTGCGTCGGGCCACCTGAACACTGAAGCTTTCTTT. Amino acids: CASSIASGHLNTEAFF.

This clonotype showed up just a few times. The rearrangement joins TRBV7-6 to TRBJ2-2; 7 nucleotides match TRBD1. This CDR3 comprises 16 residues. Germline CDR1 reads SGHVS; CDR2 reads FNYEAQ. Trimming took 4 bases from V and 4 from J; bases not matched to a gene: 9. The CDR3 DNA reads TGTGCCAGCAGCTCTGAGGGGGCACGTAGCACCGGGGAGCTGTTTTTT. Translation gives CASSSEGARSTGELFF.

This clonotype has more than one count but fewer than ten. The gene calls are TRBV5-1 and TRBJ2-2; TRBD1 matches 7 bases. This CDR3 region has 13 residues. Germline V gene data show CDR1 as SGHRS and CDR2 as YFSETQ. The J segment lost 6 bases and the V segment lost 4 bases, leaving 3 bases of the junction unmatched. Written as DNA, the CDR3 is TGCGCCAGCAGCCCAGGACAGGCCGGGGAGCTGTTTTTT. Amino acids: CASSPGQAGELFF.

This clonotype has only a few counts. This sequence joins TRBV7-9 and TRBJ2-3; 10 positions match TRBD2. Germline V gives CDR1 SEHNR, CDR2 FQNEAQ (reference sequence). J lost 1 base, V lost 5 bases, and 9 bases had no gene match. The CDR3 is made up of 17 amino acids. CDR3 loop: CASSPLSGGAGTDTQYF. The CDR3 bases are TGTGCCAGCAGCCCACTAAGCGGGGGGGCTGGCACAGATACGCAGTATTTT.

This sequence joins TRBV18 and TRBJ2-7; D is possibly TRBD1 (5 bases). Germline lookup yields CDR1 KGHSH and CDR2 LQKENI. The V end was cut by 3 bases, the J end by 5 bases, with 11 bases between. The CDR3 extends over 13 amino acids. Here the CDR3 DNA reads TGTGCCAGCTCACCGATCCAAGGGGACGAGCAGTACTTC. It yields the protein CASSPIQGDEQYF.

Here the CDR3 reads CASSHSGTGRPPLHF. CDR3 DNA: TGTGCCAGCAGCCACTCCGGGACAGGGCGTCCACCCCTCCACTTT. The rearrangement links TRBV3-1 to TRBJ1-6; 9 nucleotides agree with TRBD1. V shed 3 bases and J 11 bases; nucleotides not matched to a gene: 8. This CDR3 has 15 amino acids. Germline-derived CDR1 and CDR2 are LGHDT and YNNKEL (reference sequence).

The chain uses TRBV7-6 and TRBJ1-1; D might be TRBD1 (6 bases). Germline loops: CDR1 SGHVS, CDR2 FNYEAQ. V shed 1 base and J shed 3 bases, with 12 bases lying between them. This CDR3 is 15 amino acids long. The CDR3 sequence is CASSLVSGADTEAFF. The DNA for the CDR3 is TGTGCCAGCAGCTTAGTATCGGGGGCGGACACTGAAGCTTTCTTT.

Of note for this clonotype: A much larger clone sits a single nucleotide away, making a read error possible. The chain's CDR3 is CASGAGTFATNEKLFF. For the CDR3, the DNA is TGTGCCAGCGGCGCCGGGACATTTGCAACTAATGAAAAACTGTTTTTT. The gene calls are TRBV9 and TRBJ1-4; the D gene is possibly TRBD1 (6 bases). The CDR3 runs to 16 residues. The V end was cut by 7 bases, the J end by 0 bases, with 16 bases between. Germline CDR1 reads SGDLS; CDR2 reads YYNGEE. The full variable domain, in which reference TRBV9 and TRBJ1-4 provide the parts outside the CDR3, is DSGVTQTPKHLITATGQRVTLRCSPRSGDLSVYWYQQSLDQGLQFLIQYYNGEERAKGNILERFSAQQFPDLHSELNLSSLELGDSALYFCASGAGTFATNEKLFFGSGTQLSVL.

This clonotype has a handful of counts. The CDR3 DNA reads TGCGCCAGCAGTGAGGTACAGGGTCGATTGCAGTTCTTC. Its translation: CASSEVQGRLQFF. The gene calls are TRBV10-1 and TRBJ2-1; possibly TRBD1 for D (6 bases). The CDR3 totals 13 residues. Looked up from germline, CDR1 is WNHNN and CDR2 is SYGVQD (reference sequence). Trimming cost V 2 bases and J 12 bases, with 14 bases left between them.

The chain links TRBV9 to TRBJ2-1, with 10 bases aligning to TRBD2. Trimming at V came to 3 bases and at J to 6 bases, leaving 6 bases not matched to a gene. Germline CDR1 reads SGDLS; CDR2 reads YYNGEE. CDR3 length: 15 residues. The chain's CDR3 is CASSAPGLASNEQFF. The CDR3 DNA is TGTGCCAGCAGCGCACCGGGACTAGCGAGCAATGAGCAGTTCTTC. Full variable domain (remainder filled in from reference TRBV9 and TRBJ2-1): DSGVTQTPKHLITATGQRVTLRCSPRSGDLSVYWYQQSLDQGLQFLIQYYNGEERAKGNILERFSAQQFPDLHSELNLSSLELGDSALYFCASSAPGLASNEQFFGPGTRLTVL.

This clonotype was seen a few times. The CDR3 DNA follows: TGTGCCAGCAGTAATAACTACGAGCAGTACGTC. As protein: CASSNNYEQYV. The chain links TRBV6-1 to TRBJ2-7; D uncertain. V lost 5 bases, J lost 3 bases, and 5 bases lay in between. There are 11 residues in the CDR3. CDR1 is MNHNS and CDR2 is SASEGT in the germline V gene.